This T cell receptor (beta chain) was sequenced during a study of blood T cell repertoires in COVID-19. Study information: T cells, B-cell-depleted T cells, or PBMCs provided the cDNA or gDNA that served as material.

Germline assignment: CDR1 SGHDT and CDR2 YYEEEE. The ends were cut back, 0 bases at V and 2 bases at J, with 9 bases in the middle. The CDR3 covers 14 residues. The assay was immunoSEQ multiplex PCR, and TCRdb's table has in-frame clones only and misses some. The repertoire holds 120,000 to 150,000 clones, with around 80% as singletons. The rearrangement links TRBV5-6 to TRBJ2-7; D may be TRBD1 (5 bases). Input material: peripheral blood. This sequence originates from a man aged 60 to 75 with acute or convalescent COVID-19. The CDR3 coding sequence is TGTGCCAGCAGCTTGGGACAGCCAGCCTACGAGCAGTACTTC. Amino acid sequence: CASSLGQPAYEQYF.